A single sample gave rise to the 32 T cell receptor beta chains below, sequenced in a study of CD8 T cells in Susac syndrome. cDNA came from approximately 0.5 to 1 ug RNA primed by random hexamers. MiXCR, applied by TCRdb to the immunoSEQ multiplex PCR reads, yields one record per CDR3 protein. The table has 95,000 to 150,000 distinct CDR3 sequences, around 94% seen once. The sample comprised CD8+ T cells from PBMCs. The receptors come from a human donor with Susac syndrome.

V usage is TRBV7-9 and J usage is TRBJ2-7; D call uncertain. V dropped 8 bases and J dropped 0 bases, with 5 bases sitting between them. From germline, CDR1 is SEHNR and CDR2 FQNEAQ (reference sequence). The CDR3 totals 11 residues. The chain's CDR3 is CASQGSYEQYF. In DNA form, the CDR3 reads TGTGCCAGCCAAGGCTCCTACGAGCAGTACTTC. Together with reference TRBV7-9 and TRBJ2-7, the CDR3 gives the full variable domain: DTGVSQNPRHKITKRGQNVTFRCDPISEHNRLYWYRQTLGQGPEFLTYFQNEAQLEKSRLLSDRFSAERPKGSFSTLEIQRTEQGDSAMYLCASQGSYEQYFGPGTRLTVT.

This chain joins TRBV7-6 and TRBJ1-1, with no clear D. Germline V gene lookup returns CDR1 SGHVS and CDR2 FNYEAQ. CDR3 length equals 14 residues. V dropped 0 bases and J dropped 1 base, with 6 bases sitting between them. The DNA for the CDR3 is TGTGCCAGCAGCTTAGCTCAACGGAACACTGAAGCTTTCTTT. Translating it yields CASSLAQRNTEAFF.

The CDR3 nucleotides are TGTGCCAGCGGCCCCTGGGACCCCCCCAATGAGCAGTTCTTC. It encodes CASGPWDPPNEQFF. The chain employs TRBV5-6 and TRBJ2-1; D might be TRBD1 or TRBD2, each matching 5 bases. Germline V lookup: CDR1 SGHDT, CDR2 YYEEEE. Trimming removed 7 bases at V and 6 bases at J, with 17 bases between. CDR3 length equals 14 residues.

CDR3: CASSVTGDPGELFF. CDR3 in DNA: TGTGCCAGCAGCGTCACCGGGGACCCCGGGGAGCTGTTTTTT. The rearrangement links TRBV9 to TRBJ2-2; D may match TRBD1 or TRBD2 (5 bases each). Between the trimmed V and J ends, which lost 2 bases and 6 bases, there was a span of 11 bases. Germline assignment: CDR1 SGDLS and CDR2 YYNGEE. This CDR3 contains 14 residues.

This clonotype appeared once. This chain connects TRBV9 to TRBJ2-5; 9 bases fit TRBD1. Germline loops: CDR1 SGDLS, CDR2 YYNGEE. The CDR3 is 13 amino acids. The V gene end was trimmed by 10 bases and the J gene end by 6 bases; junction bases not matched to a gene: 10. The CDR3 DNA reads TGTGCCTGCTGGGGACAGGGCTTACAGACCCAGTACTTC. Its protein product is CACWGQGLQTQYF.

The chain uses TRBV18 and TRBJ2-6, with TRBD1 matching over 7 bases. The germline gives CDR1 KGHSH, CDR2 LQKENI. CDR3 length equals 15 residues. Unmatched junction bases numbered 5, after V lost 3 bases and J lost 6 bases. The CDR3 coding sequence is TGTGCCAGCTCACCTAACGGACAGGAGGCCAACGTCCTGACTTTC. Encoded protein: CASSPNGQEANVLTF.

V gene TRBV30 combines with J gene TRBJ2-2; D is ambiguous. The CDR3 consists of 12 residues. V was cut by 1 base and J by 7 bases, with 7 bases left in between. CDR1 is GTSNPN, CDR2 SVGIG, per germline (reference sequence). CDR3 in DNA: TGTGCCTGGAGTGGGTTAGGCGGGGAGCTGTTTTTT. Amino acid sequence: CAWSGLGGELFF.

The CDR3 bases are TGTGCCAGCAGTGAGGGGCCCGTCTACAATGAGCAGTTCTTC. Its protein is CASSEGPVYNEQFF. The chain joins TRBV12-3 or TRBV12-4 to TRBJ2-1; D assignment may be TRBD1 or TRBD2 (5 bases each). Trimming took off 5 bases at V and 3 bases at J, with 11 bases between the two ends. There are 14 residues in the CDR3.

This clonotype came up once. The rearrangement uses TRBV11-2 and TRBJ2-7, with D uncertain. This CDR3 is built from 12 residues. Trimming stripped 6 bases from V and 2 bases from J, with 8 bases between. In germline, CDR1 is SGHAT, CDR2 FQNNGV. The CDR3 protein is CASREGPYEQYF. DNA for the CDR3: TGTGCCAGCAGAGAAGGGCCCTACGAGCAGTACTTC.

CDR3 in DNA: TGTGCCAGTAGTATTTTTAGCGGGGGGTACAATGAGCAGTTCTTC. This codes for CASSIFSGGYNEQFF. This chain uses TRBV19 with TRBJ2-1; 10 bases fit TRBD2. Trimming at V came to 3 bases and at J to 4 bases, leaving 3 bases not matched to a gene. This CDR3 contains 15 residues. Looked up from germline, CDR1 is LNHDA and CDR2 is SQIVND (reference sequence).

This chain joins TRBV27 and TRBJ1-1, with D maybe TRBD1 (6 bases). Looked up from germline, CDR1 is MNHEY and CDR2 is SMNVEV (reference sequence). V lost 3 bases and J 11 bases, leaving 13 bases between the germline ends. The CDR3 spans 12 residues. For the CDR3, the DNA is TGTGCCAGCAGTTTTAACAGGGTGAGCGCTTTCTTT. This sequence encodes CASSFNRVSAFF.

This chain links TRBV29-1 with TRBJ2-2; no firm D call. V lost 4 bases to trimming and J lost 1 base, with 4 bases between them. In germline, CDR1 is SQVTM, CDR2 ANQGSEA. The CDR3 is 12 amino acids. In DNA, the CDR3 is TGCAGCGTTGGCCAGAACACCGGGGAGCTGTTTTTT. Its translation: CSVGQNTGELFF.

The V and J genes are TRBV5-4 and TRBJ2-5; TRBD2 matches at 11 bases. This CDR3 contains 16 residues. CDR1 SGHNT and CDR2 YYREEE come from the germline V gene (reference sequence). Losses at the gene ends were 0 bases for V and 4 bases for J; bases not matched to a gene: 5. CDR3 coding DNA: TGTGCCAGCAGCTTGGCGGTAGCGGGGGGGCCAGAGACCCAGTACTTC. Its protein product is CASSLAVAGGPETQYF.

This chain links TRBV27 with TRBJ1-5; 9 positions match TRBD1. The V gene end was trimmed by 4 bases and the J gene end by 6 bases; junction bases not matched to a gene: 4. CDR3 length: 14 amino acids. Germline loops: CDR1 MNHEY, CDR2 SMNVEV (reference sequence). CDR3: CASSSQGAVQPQHF. In nucleotides, the CDR3 is TGTGCCAGCAGTTCACAGGGGGCGGTTCAGCCCCAGCATTTT.

V gene TRBV25-1 combines with J gene TRBJ1-5, with D perhaps TRBD1 (5 bases). The CDR3 consists of 15 residues. Germline V lookup: CDR1 MGHDK, CDR2 SYGVNS. Deletions cut 3 bases from V and 9 bases from J, with 18 bases between. The DNA of the CDR3 is TGTGCCAGCAGTGACCGCGAGGGGTTAGAATGGCCCCAGCATTTT. It codes for CASSDREGLEWPQHF.

This clonotype was observed once. The J gene is TRBJ2-2, the V gene TRBV7-3; D remains ambiguous. The CDR3 spans 14 residues. The ends were cut back, 3 bases at V and 2 bases at J, with 7 bases in the middle. From germline, CDR1 is SGHTA and CDR2 FQGTGA. The CDR3 nucleotides are TGTGCCAGCAGCTTTTCCGGTAACACCGGGGAGCTGTTTTTT. This translates into CASSFSGNTGELFF.

This clonotype was counted only a few times. The rearrangement links TRBV5-6 to TRBJ1-2; D is unresolved. CDR3 length: 13 residues. From germline, CDR1 is SGHDT and CDR2 YYEEEE. Trimming removed 0 bases from V and 4 bases from J, with 7 bases in between. In DNA, the CDR3 is TGTGCCAGCAGCTTGGGGGGAGGCTATGGCTACACCTTC. Encoded protein: CASSLGGGYGYTF.

This clonotype has only one observation. This chain links TRBV3-1 with TRBJ2-2; D is uncertain. Germline assignment: CDR1 LGHDT and CDR2 YNNKEL (reference sequence). The CDR3 extends over 16 amino acids. V was trimmed by 0 bases and J by 5 bases, leaving 13 bases between them. DNA for the CDR3: TGTGCCAGCAGCCAAGATACCACACAATTTACCGGGGAGCTGTTTTTT. Encoded protein: CASSQDTTQFTGELFF.

The rearrangement uses TRBV29-1 and TRBJ2-3; 8 nucleotides line up with TRBD1. The junction had 9 bases not matched to a gene; V was cut back by 7 bases and J by 3 bases. Germline CDR1 and CDR2: SQVTM and ANQGSEA. The CDR3 length is 14 residues. The CDR3 protein is CSAGRGQGTDTQYF. The CDR3 DNA sequence: TGCAGCGCCGGGAGAGGACAGGGTACAGATACGCAGTATTTT.

The chain links TRBV7-8 to TRBJ1-1; D is possibly TRBD1 (5 bases). Germline CDR1 SGHVS, CDR2 FQNEAQ. V lost 5 bases and J 5 bases, leaving 12 bases between the germline ends. The CDR3 spans 13 residues. CDR3 in DNA: TGTGCCAGCAGCGTGGGGTGGGGGACTGAAGCTTTCTTT. Encoded protein: CASSVGWGTEAFF.

This chain joins TRBV9 and TRBJ2-5; a possible D gene is TRBD2 (6 bases). The CDR3 covers 16 residues. V was trimmed by 7 bases and J by 2 bases, leaving 21 bases between them. The germline gives CDR1 SGDLS, CDR2 YYNGEE. The CDR3 DNA sequence: TGTGCCAGCGGAGGAGGCGGGGAGGTGCCGCAAGAGACCCAGTACTTC. The encoded protein is CASGGGGEVPQETQYF.

This chain connects TRBV3-1 to TRBJ2-7; D might be TRBD2 (5 bases). This CDR3 is built from 14 residues. Trimming took off 4 bases at V and 2 bases at J, with 12 bases between the two ends. Germline V gene sequence: CDR1 LGHDT, CDR2 YNNKEL (reference sequence). The CDR3 here is CASSLGLRAYEQYF. DNA of the CDR3: TGTGCCAGCAGCCTTGGACTCCGCGCCTACGAGCAGTACTTC.

The rearrangement links TRBV13 to TRBJ2-2, with 9 bases fitting TRBD1. The CDR3 is 16 amino acids. The V segment lost 5 bases and the J segment 4 bases; nucleotides outside the gene matches: 8. CDR1 and CDR2 from the germline V gene are PRHDT and FYEKMQ (reference sequence). The CDR3 loop reads CASSTGQGRGTGELFF. CDR3 nucleotides: TGTGCCAGCAGCACAGGACAGGGGCGAGGCACCGGGGAGCTGTTTTTT.

The rearrangement joins TRBV11-2 to TRBJ1-2, with 7 bases fitting TRBD1. V shed 5 bases, J shed 3 bases, and the junction held 9 bases outside the gene matches. From germline, CDR1 is SGHAT and CDR2 FQNNGV. This CDR3 has 15 residues. For the CDR3, the DNA is TGTGCCAGCAGCCTCAGACAGGGAGACTACTATGGCTACACCTTC. Translated: CASSLRQGDYYGYTF.

The chain employs TRBV9 and TRBJ2-3; D is unclear. V lost 4 bases to trimming and J lost 3 bases, with 9 bases between them. The CDR3 runs 13 residues. Germline CDR1 reads SGDLS; CDR2 reads YYNGEE. In DNA, the CDR3 is TGTGCCAGCAGCCCAGTAGGGACAGATACGCAGTATTTT. Amino acid sequence: CASSPVGTDTQYF.

A single count supports this clonotype. The chain has TRBV27 and TRBJ2-1, with 9 nucleotides matching TRBD1. Losses at the gene ends were 4 bases for V and 7 bases for J; bases not matched to a gene: 2. Germline values: CDR1 MNHEY, CDR2 SMNVEV (reference sequence). CDR3 length: 13 amino acids. The CDR3 reads CASSWDRANEQFF. The CDR3 DNA reads as TGTGCCAGCAGTTGGGACAGGGCGAATGAGCAGTTCTTC.

The V gene is TRBV4-2, the J gene TRBJ1-2; 7 bases are a match to TRBD1. This CDR3 is built from 16 residues. Germline trimming cut 5 bases from V and 5 bases from J; bases unmatched to any gene: 14. The V gene's germline CDR1 is LGHNA and CDR2 YNFKEQ. The chain's CDR3 is CASSAGGETGRYGYTF. In DNA form, the CDR3 reads TGTGCCAGCAGCGCAGGAGGGGAGACAGGGCGGTATGGCTACACCTTC.

The chain has TRBV5-4 and TRBJ1-6; D remains unclear. The CDR3 length is 16 residues. The V and J ends lost 3 bases and 10 bases respectively, with 20 bases between them. Germline V gene lookup returns CDR1 SGHNT and CDR2 YYREEE (reference sequence). The CDR3 DNA is TGTGCCAGCAGCTCTCCTCGGGCCGGGCTCGGATCACCCCTCCACTTT. It yields the protein CASSSPRAGLGSPLHF.

The genes are TRBV9 and TRBJ2-5; D is unclear. The germline V gene encodes CDR1 SGDLS and CDR2 YYNGEE. The CDR3 extends over 13 amino acids. Trimming shortened V by 0 bases and J by 5 bases, and 8 bases separated the two germline ends. DNA for the CDR3: TGTGCCAGCAGCGTAGCTACCAGGGAGACCCAGTACTTC. This codes for CASSVATRETQYF. Looking up the rest from reference TRBV9 and TRBJ2-5 gives the full variable domain: DSGVTQTPKHLITATGQRVTLRCSPRSGDLSVYWYQQSLDQGLQFLIQYYNGEERAKGNILERFSAQQFPDLHSELNLSSLELGDSALYFCASSVATRETQYFGPGTRLLVL.

This rearrangement joins TRBV20-1 to TRBJ2-7, with D unresolved. V dropped 2 bases and J dropped 3 bases, with 11 bases sitting between them. There are 13 residues in the CDR3. Germline CDR1 reads DFQATT; CDR2 reads SNEGSKA (reference sequence). Here the CDR3 reads CSARTTQGYEQYF. CDR3 DNA sequence: TGCAGTGCTAGAACTACTCAAGGCTACGAGCAGTACTTC.

The chain links TRBV3-1 to TRBJ1-2; 7 bases are shared with TRBD1. CDR3 length equals 16 residues. The germline gives CDR1 LGHDT, CDR2 YNNKEL (reference sequence). Trimming removed 5 bases from V and 4 bases from J; junction bases left unmatched: 13. The CDR3 is CASSEIGTGTVYGYTF. The CDR3 nucleotides read TGTGCCAGCAGCGAGATCGGGACCGGGACAGTCTATGGCTACACCTTC.

The genes are TRBV7-6 and TRBJ2-6; D is uncertain. This CDR3 is built from 15 residues. V was shortened by 3 bases and J by 2 bases, with 8 bases between the two germline ends. Germline assignment: CDR1 SGHVS and CDR2 FNYEAQ. DNA of the CDR3: TGTGCCAGCAGCTTCGCAGCCCCTGGGGCCAACGTCCTGACTTTC. Protein: CASSFAAPGANVLTF.